The next 20 T cell receptor beta chains were all read from a single sample in a study of shared clonotypes between healthy human individuals. The table came from immunoSEQ multiplex PCR; TCRdb's copy has only in-frame clones and leaves some out. In the table there are approximately 400,000 clones, about 96% of which are singletons. Sequencing was performed on memory CD8+ T cells sorted from blood. Subset indicated: CD45RO+ cells pooled with CCR7-negative TemRA cells. The source of these receptors is a man between 25 and 39 years old in good health.

This clone was detected once. The rearrangement joins TRBV14 to TRBJ1-2; possibly TRBD1 for D (6 bases). Trimming shortened V by 3 bases and J by 7 bases, and 18 bases separated the two germline ends. Germline V gene data show CDR1 as SGHDN and CDR2 as FVKESK. This CDR3 region has 15 residues. CDR3 amino acids: CASSHTVTGIGGYTF. The DNA for the CDR3 is TGTGCCAGCAGCCATACGGTAACAGGGATAGGTGGCTACACCTTC.

This clone appeared once. The J gene is TRBJ2-3, the V gene TRBV19; 10 nucleotides match TRBD2. The V and J ends lost 6 bases and 1 base, in that order; junction bases with no gene match: 4. The CDR3 is 15 amino acids. The germline V gene encodes CDR1 LNHDA and CDR2 SQIVND (reference sequence). The CDR3 is CASRASGRGTDTQYF. Here the CDR3 DNA reads TGTGCCAGTAGGGCTAGCGGGAGAGGCACAGATACGCAGTATTTT.

CDR3 sequence (DNA): TGTGCCAGCAGCTTTGGGGCCCCCAATGAGCAGTTCTTC. Residues: CASSFGAPNEQFF. The rearrangement uses TRBV5-6 and TRBJ2-1; possibly TRBD1 for D (5 bases). CDR3 length: 13 amino acids. From germline, CDR1 is SGHDT and CDR2 YYEEEE. Trimming stripped 2 bases from V and 6 bases from J, with 9 bases between.

The CDR3 protein is CASSLPGHLQDGYTF. For the CDR3, the DNA is TGTGCCAGCAGCTTACCGGGACACCTCCAGGATGGCTACACCTTC. J is TRBJ1-2 and V is TRBV7-9; perhaps TRBD1 as D (6 bases). CDR1 and CDR2 from the germline V gene are SEHNR and FQNEAQ (reference sequence). Deletions cut 2 bases from V and 6 bases from J, with 16 bases between. The CDR3 extends over 15 amino acids.

The chain recombines TRBV7-6 with TRBJ2-7; 8 positions agree with TRBD2. Germline values: CDR1 SGHVS, CDR2 FNYEAQ. The CDR3 runs 18 residues. J lost 2 bases, V lost 4 bases, and 16 bases had no gene match. The CDR3 loop is CASSSTPREGYIAYEQYF. CDR3 bases: TGTGCCAGCAGCTCCACCCCTCGGGAGGGCTATATCGCCTACGAGCAGTACTTC.

The chain has TRBV10-2 and TRBJ2-3, with 8 bases that match TRBD2. Looked up from germline, CDR1 is WSHSY and CDR2 is SAAADI. J gave up 1 base and V 6 bases, and 6 bases lay outside the gene matches. The CDR3 sequence is 15 residues long. DNA for the CDR3: TGCGCCAGCAGACTCTCGGGAGGGGGCACAGATACGCAGTATTTT. This encodes CASRLSGGGTDTQYF.

V is TRBV6-1 and J is TRBJ2-5; unclear D gene. Per germline, CDR1 MNHNS and CDR2 SASEGT. Trimming removed 1 base at V and 2 bases at J, with 23 bases between. CDR3 length equals 19 residues. The CDR3 loop reads CASSEGPLRVGVRQETQYF. The CDR3 DNA follows: TGTGCCAGCAGTGAAGGACCTTTACGGGTTGGGGTACGGCAAGAGACCCAGTACTTC.

DNA for the CDR3: TGCGCCAGCAGCTTTCAGACAGGACTCACAGATACGCAGTATTTT. It yields the protein CASSFQTGLTDTQYF. The J gene is TRBJ2-3, the V gene TRBV5-1; possibly TRBD1 for D (6 bases). Germline CDR1 SGHRS, CDR2 YFSETQ. V was cut by 2 bases and J by 2 bases, with 12 bases left in between. This CDR3 comprises 15 residues.

This clone was seen just once. The rearrangement uses TRBV25-1 and TRBJ2-7; D uncertain. V gave up 3 bases and J gave up 2 bases, with 5 bases separating them. This CDR3 region has 12 residues. CDR1 and CDR2 from the germline V gene are MGHDK and SYGVNS. In DNA, the CDR3 is TGTGCCAGCAGTGACAGGACCTACGAGCAGTACTTC. Amino acid sequence: CASSDRTYEQYF.

The gene calls are TRBV28 and TRBJ2-7; 11 positions agree with TRBD1. The germline gives CDR1 MDHEN, CDR2 SYDVKM. CDR3 length equals 15 residues. With 4 bases clipped from V and 0 bases from J, the junction kept 2 bases outside the gene matches. The chain's CDR3 is CASSSGTGGSYEQYF. As DNA, the CDR3 is TGTGCCAGCAGTTCCGGGACAGGGGGCTCCTACGAGCAGTACTTC.

This clone was seen a single time. The chain carries TRBV19 and TRBJ1-3; no definite D call. There are 14 residues in the CDR3. Germline V gene sequence: CDR1 LNHDA, CDR2 SQIVND (reference sequence). The V gene lost 5 bases and the J gene lost 3 bases, with 11 bases spanning the gap. For the CDR3, the DNA is TGTGCCAGTAGTGCGATCGCTTTTGGAAACACCATATATTTT. Translating gives CASSAIAFGNTIYF.

J is TRBJ1-3 and V is TRBV15, with TRBD1 matching over 8 bases. The CDR3 length is 17 residues. Trimming at V came to 0 bases and at J to 0 bases, leaving 4 bases not matched to a gene. CDR1 LNHNV and CDR2 YYDKDF come from the germline V gene (reference sequence). For the CDR3, the DNA is TGTGCCACCAGCAGAGATTGGACAGGGAGCTCTGGAAACACCATATATTTT. Amino acids: CATSRDWTGSSGNTIYF. The variable domain in full, with the rest retrieved from reference TRBV15 and TRBJ1-3, is DAMVIQNPRYQVTQFGKPVTLSCSQTLNHNVMYWYQQKSSQAPKLLFHYYDKDFNNEADTPDNFQSRRPNTSFCFLDIRSPGLGDTAMYLCATSRDWTGSSGNTIYFGEGSWLTVV.

The CDR3 loop is CASRPIAETYEQYF. The DNA of the CDR3 is TGTGCCAGCAGACCGATAGCGGAAACCTACGAGCAGTACTTC. The chain joins TRBV6-5 to TRBJ2-7; D is possibly TRBD2 (6 bases). Trimming removed 6 bases at V and 2 bases at J, with 14 bases between. The CDR3 extends over 14 amino acids. Germline V CDR1 and CDR2: MNHEY, SVGAGI.

The chain carries TRBV9 and TRBJ1-2; D call uncertain. The CDR3 has 14 amino acids. V lost 0 bases and J 4 bases, leaving 10 bases between the germline ends. Germline values: CDR1 SGDLS, CDR2 YYNGEE. The CDR3 DNA reads as TGTGCCAGCAGCGTAGAGGCCGGGCCCTATGGCTACACCTTC. Protein sequence: CASSVEAGPYGYTF. Using reference TRBV9 and TRBJ1-2 for the parts outside the CDR3, the full variable domain is DSGVTQTPKHLITATGQRVTLRCSPRSGDLSVYWYQQSLDQGLQFLIQYYNGEERAKGNILERFSAQQFPDLHSELNLSSLELGDSALYFCASSVEAGPYGYTFGSGTRLTVV.

V and J are TRBV4-2 and TRBJ2-3; 10 nucleotides agree with TRBD2. This CDR3 has 16 amino acids. Germline V gene sequence: CDR1 LGHNA, CDR2 YNFKEQ. J gave up 6 bases and V 0 bases, and 6 bases lay outside the gene matches. This CDR3 reads CASSQDGEREGDTQYF. In nucleotides, the CDR3 is TGTGCCAGCAGCCAAGATGGCGAGCGGGAGGGGGATACGCAGTATTTT.

In DNA form, the CDR3 reads TGTGCCAGCAGCGTAGGTTGGGGAGGAAGACTGTTTTTT. As protein: CASSVGWGGRLFF. The chain links TRBV9 to TRBJ1-4; no firm D call. The CDR3 extends over 13 amino acids. The V end lost 0 bases, the J end lost 13 bases, and 13 bases lay between the germline ends. The germline CDR1 and CDR2 sequences are SGDLS and YYNGEE.

The V gene is TRBV28, the J gene TRBJ1-5; D gene ambiguous. Trimming took off 5 bases at V and 4 bases at J, with 15 bases between the two ends. This CDR3 is built from 15 residues. Looked up from germline, CDR1 is MDHEN and CDR2 is SYDVKM. The CDR3: CASSPGYRGNQPQHF. The CDR3 DNA sequence: TGTGCCAGCAGTCCCGGGTACCGGGGTAATCAGCCCCAGCATTTT. The variable domain in full, completed from reference TRBV28 and TRBJ1-5, reads DVKVTQSSRYLVKRTGEKVFLECVQDMDHENMFWYRQDPGLGLRLIYFSYDVKMKEKGDIPEGYSVSREKKERFSLILESASTNQTSMYLCASSPGYRGNQPQHFGDGTRLSIL.

The chain is built from TRBV10-3 and TRBJ2-2, with unresolved D. CDR3 length equals 14 residues. Germline lookup yields CDR1 ENHRY and CDR2 SYGVKD. V was shortened by 2 bases and J by 2 bases, with 6 bases between the two germline ends. The CDR3 nucleotides read TGTGCCATCAGTGAGCCAGCTAACACCGGGGAGCTGTTTTTT. Its protein is CAISEPANTGELFF.

Points on this clone: This same CDR3 is encoded by further DNA sequences in the sample. The V and J genes are TRBV4-1 and TRBJ1-3; unclear D gene. Trimming stripped 6 bases from V and 6 bases from J, with 6 bases between. The CDR3 extends over 11 amino acids. Germline CDR1 MGHRA, CDR2 YSYEKL. CDR3 sequence (DNA): TGCGCCAGCAGTCAGGCAAACACCATATATTTT. It yields the protein CASSQANTIYF.

The rearrangement links TRBV20-1 to TRBJ2-3, with D possibly matching TRBD2 (5 bases). The V end lost 3 bases, the J end lost 10 bases, and 11 bases lay between the germline ends. The CDR3 is 11 amino acids. Germline CDR1 is DFQATT and CDR2 is SNEGSKA (reference sequence). The CDR3 coding sequence is TGCAGTGCTAGCCCTCTAGCCCCGCAGTATTTT. It translates to CSASPLAPQYF.